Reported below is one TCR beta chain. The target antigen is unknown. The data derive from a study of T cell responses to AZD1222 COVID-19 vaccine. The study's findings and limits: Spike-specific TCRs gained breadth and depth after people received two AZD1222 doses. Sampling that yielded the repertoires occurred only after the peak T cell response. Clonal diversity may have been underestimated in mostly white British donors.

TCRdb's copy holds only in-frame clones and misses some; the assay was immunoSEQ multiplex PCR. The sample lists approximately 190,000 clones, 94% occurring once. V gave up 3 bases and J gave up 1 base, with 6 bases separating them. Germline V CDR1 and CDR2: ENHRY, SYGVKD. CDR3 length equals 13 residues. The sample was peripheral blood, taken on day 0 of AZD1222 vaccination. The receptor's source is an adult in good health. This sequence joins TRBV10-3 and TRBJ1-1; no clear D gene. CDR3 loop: CAISDRGNTEAFF. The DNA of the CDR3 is TGTGCCATCAGTGACCGAGGGAACACTGAAGCTTTCTTT.